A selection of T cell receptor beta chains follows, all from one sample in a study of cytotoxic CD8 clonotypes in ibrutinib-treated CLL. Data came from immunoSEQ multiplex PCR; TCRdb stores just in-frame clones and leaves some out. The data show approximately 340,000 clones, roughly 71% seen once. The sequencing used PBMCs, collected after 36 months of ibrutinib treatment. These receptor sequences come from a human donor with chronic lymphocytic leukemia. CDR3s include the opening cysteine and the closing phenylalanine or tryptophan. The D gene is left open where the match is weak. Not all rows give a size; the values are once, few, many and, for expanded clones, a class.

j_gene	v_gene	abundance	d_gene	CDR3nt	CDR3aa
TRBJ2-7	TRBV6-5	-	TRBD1	TGTGCCAGCCGACAGGGGGCCGTCTACGAGCAGTACTTC	CASRQGAVYEQYF
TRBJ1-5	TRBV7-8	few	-	TGTGCCAGCAGCCAGTCGGTGGGCGGTAGCAATCAGCCCCAGCATTTT	CASSQSVGGSNQPQHF
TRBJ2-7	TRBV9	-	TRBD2	TGTGCCAGCAGCGTAGCGCGGGAGTCGGGCGAGCAGTACTTC	CASSVARESGEQYF
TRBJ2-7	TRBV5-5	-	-	TGTGCCAGCAGCCCACTATTTTCCCGTAGCTCCTACGAGCAGTACTTC	CASSPLFSRSSYEQYF
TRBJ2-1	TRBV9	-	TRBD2	TGTGCCAGCAGCGTAGGGTCTAGCGGCCTGTACAATGAGCAGTTCTTC	CASSVGSSGLYNEQFF
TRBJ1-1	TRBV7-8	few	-	TGTGCCAGCAGCTTAGACAAGCCCACTGAAGCTTTCTTT	CASSLDKPTEAFF
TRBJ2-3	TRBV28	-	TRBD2	TGTGCCAGCAGTTTACCGGGAGGGCCAGGTACGCAGTATTTT	CASSLPGGPGTQYF
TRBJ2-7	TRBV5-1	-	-	TGCGCCAGCAGCTTGGAGGCCCTAAACTACGAGCAGTACTTC	CASSLEALNYEQYF
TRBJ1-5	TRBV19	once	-	TGTGCCAGTAAGAGGAAAAACGTAACCCACAGCAATCAGCCCCAGCATTTT	CASKRKNVTHSNQPQHF
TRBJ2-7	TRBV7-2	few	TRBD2	TGTGCCAGCAGCCGAACTAGCGGGAGGGACGAGCAGTACTTC	CASSRTSGRDEQYF
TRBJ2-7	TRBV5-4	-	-	TGTGCCAGCAGCTTGGTCCCAGGGGGGCACGAGCAGTACTTC	CASSLVPGGHEQYF
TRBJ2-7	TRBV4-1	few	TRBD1	TGCGCCAGCAGTGGGGGGACAGGGAACCCCTACGAGCAGTACTTC	CASSGGTGNPYEQYF
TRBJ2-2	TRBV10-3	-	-	TGTGCCATCAGTGATTTGGGGATGGACACCGGGGAGCTGTTTTTT	CAISDLGMDTGELFF
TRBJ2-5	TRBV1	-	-	TGCACCAGCAGCCGAAGGACTAGCGGGCGGCAGTACCAAGAGACCCAGTACTTC	CTSSRRTSGRQYQETQYF
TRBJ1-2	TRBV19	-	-	TGTGCCAGTAGTATTTCGGCTGAGGACGGTGAATATGGCTACACCTTC	CASSISAEDGEYGYTF
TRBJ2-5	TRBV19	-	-	TGTGCCAGTAGTATCGGCAGGGCAGGGGTCGAAGAGACCCAGTACTTC	CASSIGRAGVEETQYF
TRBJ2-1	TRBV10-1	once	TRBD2	TGCGCCAGCAGTCCTCCGGGACTAGCGGGAAACAATGAGCAGTTCTTC	CASSPPGLAGNNEQFF
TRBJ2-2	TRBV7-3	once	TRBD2	TGTGCCAGCAGCTCCAAGCGGGAGGGCACCGGGGAGCTGTTTTTT	CASSSKREGTGELFF
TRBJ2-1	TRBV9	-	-	TGTGCCAGCAGCGTAGGAGGCCTAGCCTACAATGAGCAGTTCTTC	CASSVGGLAYNEQFF
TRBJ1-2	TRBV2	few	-	TGTGCCGTTGGGAGCACCTATGGCTACACCTTC	CAVGSTYGYTF
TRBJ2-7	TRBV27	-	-	TGTGCCAGCAGTCCTTCCTGGGACATCCGCGAGCAGTACTTC	CASSPSWDIREQYF
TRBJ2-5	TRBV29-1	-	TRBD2	TGCTCCGTAGGTGGGGGGGACCAAGAGACCCAGTACTTC	CSVGGGDQETQYF
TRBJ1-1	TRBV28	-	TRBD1	TGTGCCAGCAGTTTAGCGGGACAGGGAAGAGACACTGAAGCTTTCTTT	CASSLAGQGRDTEAFF
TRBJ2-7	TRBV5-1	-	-	TGCGCCAGCAGCTTGGAACTGGGTGAGCAGTACTTC	CASSLELGEQYF
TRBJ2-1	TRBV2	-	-	TGTGCCAGCAGTGAAGAAACTGTGCTAGGGCCGGTCGGTGAGCAGTTCTTC	CASSEETVLGPVGEQFF
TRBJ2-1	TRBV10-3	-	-	TGTGCCATCAGTGAGTCGGACAGAGGATTTCCCTACAATGAGCAGTTCTTC	CAISESDRGFPYNEQFF
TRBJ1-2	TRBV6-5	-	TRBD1	TGTGCCAGCAGTTACAGGGGGCCATTTGGTGGCTACACCTTC	CASSYRGPFGGYTF
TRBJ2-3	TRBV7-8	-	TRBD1	TGTGCCAGCAGCTTAGGCCTGGGACAGGGGAACACAGATACGCAGTATTTT	CASSLGLGQGNTDTQYF
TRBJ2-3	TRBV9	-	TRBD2	TGTGCCAGCAGCCCAGGACTAGCGACTTCCACAGATACGCAGTATTTT	CASSPGLATSTDTQYF
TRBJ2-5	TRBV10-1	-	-	TGCGCCAGCAGTGACCAGGGTCAAGAGACCCAGTACTTC	CASSDQGQETQYF
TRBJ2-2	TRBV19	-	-	TGTGCCAGTAGTAGCTCCGGGACCTTCGGACCCGGGGAGCTGTTTTTT	CASSSSGTFGPGELFF
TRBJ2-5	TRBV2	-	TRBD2	TGTGCCAGCATCTACGGACTAGCGGGGGGATTCCAAGAGACCCAGTACTTC	CASIYGLAGGFQETQYF
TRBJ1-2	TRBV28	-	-	TGTGCCAGACCCAAAAGGGGCGGCAACTATGGCTACACCTTC	CARPKRGGNYGYTF
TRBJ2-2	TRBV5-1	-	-	TGCGCCAGCAGCTTGGCCAGGGCAGCCACCGGGGAGCTGTTTTTT	CASSLARAATGELFF
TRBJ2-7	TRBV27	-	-	TGTGCCAGCAGTATCAACAGGGAAGGCCTCTACGAGCAGTACTTC	CASSINREGLYEQYF
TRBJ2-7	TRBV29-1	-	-	TGCAGCGTTCGGGACAGGGGGACTAGCGGAATATACGAGCAGTACTTC	CSVRDRGTSGIYEQYF
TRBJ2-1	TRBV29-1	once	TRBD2	TGCAGCGTTGCCGGACTAGCGGGATACAATGAGCAGTTCTTC	CSVAGLAGYNEQFF
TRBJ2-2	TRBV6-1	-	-	TGTGCCAGCAGTGGCCCTCCCGGGATTTTGAACACCGGGGAGCTGTTTTTT	CASSGPPGILNTGELFF
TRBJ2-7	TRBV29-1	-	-	TGCAGCGTTGAAGATCGTCAACAGGGTTTGAAGCAGTACTTC	CSVEDRQQGLKQYF